This T cell receptor beta chain appears in the sequencing data of a study of cytomegalovirus exposure and HLA in healthy donors. Study summary: HLA-typed donors contributed some 87 million unique TCRs, which were held in an early data release.

Points from the study as a whole: Later genetic work tied a missense DCLRE1C variant to beta-chain V and J trimming. A later analysis linked around 15,000 TCR beta sequences to HLA alleles at 0.05 false discovery rate.

This clone was detected only once. Antigen: not known. V dropped 2 bases and J dropped 2 bases, with 11 bases sitting between them. This CDR3 is 14 amino acids long. Germline-derived CDR1 and CDR2 are SGHRS and YFSETQ. Primers included in the PCR were 60 Vbeta and 13 Jbeta primers. Only in-frame clones appear in the TCRdb table, and some are missing; sequencing was by immunoSEQ multiplex PCR. The sample holds about 200,000 clones, around three quarters seen once. Input material: PBMCs. J is TRBJ2-7 and V is TRBV5-1, with D maybe TRBD1 (6 bases). The sequence came from a young woman in good health and CMV-seronegative. CDR3 sequence: CASSLRTVAYEQYF. CDR3 bases: TGCGCCAGCAGCTTAAGGACAGTAGCCTACGAGCAGTACTTC.